This is a list of T cell receptor beta chains from one sample in a study of regulatory T cells in long-lasting Graves disease. TCRdb called the multiplex PCR reads again in MiXCR, with one record for every CDR3 protein. The table includes a few hundred thousand distinct CDR3 sequences, approximately 16% detected once. These data were also filed under a second study, of T cells in Graves' hyperthyroidism and ophthalmopathy.

The material sequenced was peripheral blood mononuclear cells (PBMCs), taken at new diagnosis, from a patient treated with antithyroid drugs. These receptor sequences come from a woman aged 35 to 49 with Graves disease. Each CDR3 is given with its conserved first and last residue. A D gene is named only where the DNA matches it firmly. Expanded clones get a size class; other rows say once, few or many, or leave the size out.

TRBJ2-3	NA	TRBV24-1	NA	CATSAASRGEGTDTQYF	TGTGCCACCAGTGCAGCCTCCAGGGGCGAGGGCACAGATACGCAGTATTTT
TRBJ2-1	TRBD2	TRBV6-2/TRBV6-3	few	CASSEPGLARYNEQFF	TGTGCCAGCAGTGAACCCGGACTAGCGCGCTACAATGAGCAGTTCTTC
TRBJ1-2	NA	TRBV9	few	CASSVEADIGYTF	TGTGCCAGCAGCGTAGAAGCCGATATCGGCTACACCTTC
TRBJ2-1	TRBD1	TRBV24-1	many	CATSDPGTEPYNEQFF	TGTGCCACCAGTGATCCCGGGACAGAACCCTACAATGAGCAGTTCTTC
TRBJ1-2	NA	TRBV19	NA	CASSIVPVNGYTF	TGTGCCAGTAGTATTGTCCCAGTGAATGGCTACACCTTC
TRBJ2-5	TRBD2	TRBV2	many	CASSPPGTRTETQYF	TGTGCCAGCAGTCCCCCCGGGACTAGAACGGAGACCCAGTACTTC
TRBJ1-5	NA	TRBV9	NA	CASSPGSHSNQPQHF	TGTGCCAGCAGCCCCGGGTCCCATAGCAATCAGCCCCAGCATTTT
TRBJ2-7	TRBD1	TRBV10-3	many	CAISPAGGQGTNEQYF	TGTGCCATCAGCCCCGCAGGGGGACAGGGTACCAACGAGCAGTACTTC
TRBJ2-3	TRBD1	TRBV7-3	many	CASGTGDTDTQYF	TGTGCCAGCGGGACAGGGGACACAGATACGCAGTATTTT
TRBJ1-1	TRBD1	TRBV28	many	CASSFLDRGTEAFF	TGTGCCAGCAGTTTCCTAGACAGGGGGACTGAAGCTTTCTTT
TRBJ2-7	NA	TRBV28	many	CASRSWGEYYEQYF	TGTGCCAGCAGATCATGGGGGGAGTACTACGAGCAGTACTTC
TRBJ2-1	TRBD2	TRBV24-1	few	CATSDGLAGVYSEQFF	TGTGCCACCAGTGACGGACTAGCGGGAGTCTACAGTGAGCAGTTCTTC
TRBJ2-3	NA	TRBV6-2/TRBV6-3	many	CASSPRLYTDTQYF	TGTGCCAGCAGTCCTCGACTCTACACAGATACGCAGTATTTT
TRBJ2-1	NA	TRBV19	few	CASSIGNPGSPYNEQFF	TGTGCCAGTAGTATAGGAAACCCTGGGTCCCCGTACAACGAGCAGTTCTTC
TRBJ2-2	NA	TRBV7-2	many	CASSLESSSGELFF	TGTGCCAGCAGCTTGGAGAGTAGCTCCGGGGAGCTGTTTTTT
TRBJ1-1	NA	TRBV12-3/TRBV12-4	NA	CASSFEGADTEAFF	TGTGCCAGCAGTTTTGAGGGAGCGGACACTGAAGCTTTCTTT
TRBJ2-1	NA	TRBV11-2	many	CASSLEYSFLNEQFF	TGTGCCAGCAGCTTAGAGTATAGTTTCTTGAATGAGCAGTTCTTC
TRBJ2-1	NA	TRBV19	NA	CASSFAGPPYNEQFF	TGTGCCAGTAGTTTCGCGGGGCCGCCCTACAATGAGCAGTTCTTC
TRBJ1-2	NA	TRBV5-1	many	CASSLAPAVDYGYTF	TGCGCCAGCAGCTTGGCCCCAGCTGTTGACTATGGCTACACCTTC
TRBJ1-1	NA	TRBV9	many	CASSGKPGISNTEAFF	TGTGCCAGCAGCGGGAAACCCGGGATTTCGAACACTGAAGCTTTCTTT
TRBJ2-7	TRBD1	TRBV28	many	CASSPSRQGYEQYF	TGTGCCAGCAGTCCGTCAAGACAGGGCTACGAGCAGTACTTC
TRBJ2-2	NA	TRBV29-1	many	CSVDYPTGELFF	TGCAGCGTTGATTATCCAACCGGGGAGCTGTTTTTT
TRBJ2-1	NA	TRBV19	many	CASSHRSRSSYNEQFF	TGTGCCAGTAGCCACCGGAGCAGAAGCTCCTACAATGAGCAGTTCTTC
TRBJ2-3	TRBD1	TRBV2	many	CASSRDRGSDTQYF	TGTGCCAGCAGTAGGGACAGGGGCTCAGATACGCAGTATTTT
TRBJ1-1	NA	TRBV3-1	many	CASSPRGLVTEAFF	TGTGCCAGCAGCCCCCGGGGTTTGGTCACTGAAGCTTTCTTT
TRBJ2-5	TRBD2	TRBV30	many	CAWSRQRGGIQETQYF	TGTGCCTGGAGTCGTCAGCGGGGAGGGATCCAGGAGACCCAGTACTTC
TRBJ2-7	TRBD2	TRBV2	many	CASLGAGASYEQYF	TGTGCCAGCCTTGGAGCGGGAGCGTCCTACGAGCAGTACTTC
TRBJ2-2	TRBD2	TRBV16	few	CASSHSGIGTGELFF	TGTGCCAGCAGCCACAGCGGGATAGGCACCGGGGAGCTGTTTTTT
TRBJ2-1	NA	TRBV12-3/TRBV12-4	many	CASRPPSNEQFF	TGTGCCAGCAGGCCGCCTAGCAATGAGCAGTTCTTC
TRBJ1-1	NA	TRBV28	few	CASSLRRSKAFF	TGTGCCAGCAGTTTGAGAAGGTCAAAAGCTTTCTTT
TRBJ1-5	NA	TRBV7-9	few	CASSEEGPQHF	TGTGCCAGCAGCGAGGAGGGGCCCCAGCATTTT
TRBJ1-1	NA	TRBV10-3	NA	CAISEPGTAEAFF	TGTGCCATCAGTGAGCCGGGGACGGCTGAAGCTTTCTTT
TRBJ2-7	TRBD1	TRBV19	NA	CASSGTVGYEQYF	TGTGCCAGCAGTGGGACAGTGGGTTACGAGCAGTACTTC
TRBJ2-2	NA	TRBV5-5	NA	CASSLVPGGLFF	TGTGCCAGCAGCTTGGTCCCCGGGGGGCTGTTTTTT
TRBJ2-1	TRBD2	TRBV7-9	many	CASSSMTSGLNEQFF	TGTGCCAGCAGCTCCATGACTAGCGGCCTCAATGAGCAGTTCTTC
TRBJ2-7	NA	TRBV7-6	NA	CASSQPDSYEQYF	TGTGCCAGCAGCCAACCGGACAGCTACGAGCAGTACTTC
TRBJ2-3	NA	TRBV7-8	many	CASSIIGQFWTDTQYF	TGTGCCAGCAGCATTATCGGGCAGTTTTGGACAGATACGCAGTATTTT
TRBJ2-1	TRBD2	TRBV29-1	many	CSVDGGRASYNEQFF	TGCAGCGTTGACGGGGGGAGGGCCTCCTACAATGAGCAGTTCTTC
TRBJ2-1	TRBD2	TRBV5-1	NA	CASSLAGGLAGVEQFF	TGCGCCAGCAGCTTGGCCGGGGGACTAGCGGGAGTAGAGCAGTTCTTC
TRBJ2-1	TRBD2	TRBV29-1	many	CSVAGGLAGFSEQFF	TGCAGCGTTGCTGGGGGACTAGCGGGATTTAGTGAGCAGTTCTTC
TRBJ1-1	NA	TRBV18	many	CASSRKLNTEAFF	TGTGCCAGCTCACGTAAGCTGAACACTGAAGCTTTCTTT
TRBJ2-5	NA	TRBV7-6	many	CASSSFELDLGETQYF	TGTGCCAGCAGCTCTTTCGAACTCGATCTCGGGGAGACCCAGTACTTC
TRBJ2-1	TRBD2	TRBV20-1	many	CSARGGLALYNEQFF	TGCAGTGCTAGGGGAGGACTAGCGTTATACAATGAGCAGTTCTTC
TRBJ2-7	TRBD2	TRBV6-2/TRBV6-3	many	CASRAGTSGFFSSYEQYF	TGTGCCAGCAGAGCCGGGACTAGCGGATTTTTCAGCTCCTACGAGCAGTACTTC
TRBJ2-5	TRBD2	TRBV20-1	many	CSAREEGGPGETQYF	TGCAGTGCTCGAGAAGAGGGAGGGCCTGGGGAGACCCAGTACTTC
TRBJ2-7	NA	TRBV7-2	many	CASSLVPTRGYEQYF	TGTGCCAGCAGCTTAGTTCCGACTAGAGGGTACGAGCAGTACTTC
TRBJ2-3	NA	TRBV11-2	many	CASSVQAQSTDTQYF	TGTGCCAGCAGCGTACAGGCTCAATCCACAGATACGCAGTATTTT
TRBJ2-7	NA	TRBV5-1	many	CASSLDYRVFYEQYF	TGCGCCAGCAGCTTGGACTACAGGGTCTTCTACGAGCAGTACTTC
TRBJ2-7	TRBD1	TRBV6-2/TRBV6-3	many	CASLLGTGGPNLEQYF	TGTGCCAGCCTCTTGGGGACAGGGGGCCCCAATTTGGAGCAGTACTTC
TRBJ2-5	NA	TRBV27	NA	CASRLGYQETQYF	TGTGCCAGCAGGTTGGGTTACCAAGAGACCCAGTACTTC
TRBJ1-1	NA	TRBV6-1	many	CASSETETVMNTEAFF	TGTGCCAGCAGTGAAACTGAGACAGTGATGAACACTGAAGCTTTCTTT
TRBJ2-7	TRBD1	TRBV7-9	many	CASSFGQGIFYEQYF	TGTGCCAGCAGCTTCGGACAGGGGATCTTCTACGAGCAGTACTTC
TRBJ1-1	NA	TRBV4-1	NA	CASSPYDRNTEAFF	TGCGCCAGCAGCCCTTACGACAGAAACACTGAAGCTTTCTTT
TRBJ2-1	NA	TRBV27	many	CASSLSPEDEQFF	TGTGCCAGCAGTTTATCTCCCGAAGATGAGCAGTTCTTC
TRBJ2-5	TRBD2	TRBV7-9	many	CASSPTLAGGRETQYF	TGTGCCAGCAGCCCAACCCTAGCGGGGGGACGTGAGACCCAGTACTTC
TRBJ2-7	NA	TRBV12-3/TRBV12-4	many	CASSLRDNSYEQYF	TGTGCCAGCAGTTTAAGGGACAACTCCTACGAGCAGTACTTC
TRBJ1-5	NA	TRBV11-3	once	CASSQDPKAGYSNQPQHF	TGTGCCAGCAGCCAAGATCCCAAGGCAGGCTATAGCAATCAGCCCCAGCATTTT
TRBJ2-2	NA	TRBV30	many	CAWAVRATNTGELFF	TGTGCCTGGGCAGTCCGCGCCACGAACACCGGGGAGCTGTTTTTT
TRBJ1-1	NA	TRBV28	many	CASSGTPWGMNTEAFF	TGTGCCAGCAGTGGCACGCCTTGGGGCATGAACACTGAAGCTTTCTTT